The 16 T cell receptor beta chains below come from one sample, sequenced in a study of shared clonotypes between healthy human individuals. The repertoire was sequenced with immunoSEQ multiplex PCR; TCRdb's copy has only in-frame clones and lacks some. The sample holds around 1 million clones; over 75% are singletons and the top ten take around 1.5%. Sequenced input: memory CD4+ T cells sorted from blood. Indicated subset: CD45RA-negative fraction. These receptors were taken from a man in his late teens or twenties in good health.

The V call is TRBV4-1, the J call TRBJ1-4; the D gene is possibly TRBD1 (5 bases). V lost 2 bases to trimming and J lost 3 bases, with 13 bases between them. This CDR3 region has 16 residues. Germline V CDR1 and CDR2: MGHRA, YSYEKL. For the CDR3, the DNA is TGCGCCAGCAGCCAATTGGGGACCCTACCTAATGAAAAACTGTTTTTT. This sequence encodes CASSQLGTLPNEKLFF.

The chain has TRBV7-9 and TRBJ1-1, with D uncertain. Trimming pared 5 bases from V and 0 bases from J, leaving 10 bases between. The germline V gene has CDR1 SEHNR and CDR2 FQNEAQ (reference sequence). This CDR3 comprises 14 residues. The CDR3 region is CASSVSLVNTEAFF. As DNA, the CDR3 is TGTGCCAGCAGCGTAAGCCTGGTGAACACTGAAGCTTTCTTT.

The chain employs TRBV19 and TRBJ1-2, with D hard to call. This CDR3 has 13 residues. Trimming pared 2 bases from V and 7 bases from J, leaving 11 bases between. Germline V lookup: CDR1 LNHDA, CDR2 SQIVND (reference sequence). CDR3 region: CASSITVQSGYTF. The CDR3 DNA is TGTGCCAGTAGTATAACGGTCCAAAGTGGCTACACCTTC. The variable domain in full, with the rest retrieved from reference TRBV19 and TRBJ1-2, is DGGITQSPKYLFRKEGQNVTLSCEQNLNHDAMYWYRQDPGQGLRLIYYSQIVNDFQKGDIAEGYSVSREKKESFPLTVTSAQKNPTAFYLCASSITVQSGYTFGSGTRLTVV.

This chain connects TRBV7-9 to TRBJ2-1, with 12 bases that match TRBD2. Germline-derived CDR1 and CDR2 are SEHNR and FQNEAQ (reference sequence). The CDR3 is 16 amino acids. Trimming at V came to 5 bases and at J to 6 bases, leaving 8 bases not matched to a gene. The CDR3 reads CASSASTSGRFNEQFF. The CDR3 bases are TGTGCCAGCAGCGCCTCAACTAGCGGGAGGTTCAATGAGCAGTTCTTC.

The CDR3 DNA reads TGTGCCAGCAGGGGGGGGACAGGTGAATTGGGGACCCAGTACTTC. Translation gives CASRGGTGELGTQYF. The chain employs TRBV25-1 and TRBJ2-5; TRBD1 might be the D (8 bases). V dropped 6 bases and J dropped 7 bases, with 21 bases sitting between them. Germline lookup yields CDR1 MGHDK and CDR2 SYGVNS. The CDR3 is 15 residues long.

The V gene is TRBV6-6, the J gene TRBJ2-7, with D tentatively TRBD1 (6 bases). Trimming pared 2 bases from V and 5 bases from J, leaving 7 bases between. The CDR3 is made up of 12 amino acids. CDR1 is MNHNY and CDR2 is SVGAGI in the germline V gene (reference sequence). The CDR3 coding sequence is TGTGCCAGCAGTTACCAGGGGCACGAGCAGTACTTC. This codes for CASSYQGHEQYF.

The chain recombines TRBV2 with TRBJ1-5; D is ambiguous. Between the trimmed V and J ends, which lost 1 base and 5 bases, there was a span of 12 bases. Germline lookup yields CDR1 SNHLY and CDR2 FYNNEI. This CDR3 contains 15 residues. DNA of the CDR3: TGTGCCAGCAGTGAAGACAGTAAACCCTATCAGCCCCAGCATTTT. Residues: CASSEDSKPYQPQHF.

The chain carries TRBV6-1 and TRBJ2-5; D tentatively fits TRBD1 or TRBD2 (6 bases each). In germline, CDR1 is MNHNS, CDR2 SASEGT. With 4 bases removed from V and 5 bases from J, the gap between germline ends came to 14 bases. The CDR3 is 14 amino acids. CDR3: CASSGTVGGETQYF. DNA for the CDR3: TGTGCCAGCAGTGGGACAGTAGGGGGGGAGACCCAGTACTTC.

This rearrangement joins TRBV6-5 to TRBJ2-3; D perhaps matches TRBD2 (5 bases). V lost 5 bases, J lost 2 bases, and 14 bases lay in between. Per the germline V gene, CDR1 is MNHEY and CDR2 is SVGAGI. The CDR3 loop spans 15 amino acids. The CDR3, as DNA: TGTGCCAGCAGTCACAGAGGGCTTCTCACAGATACGCAGTATTTT. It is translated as CASSHRGLLTDTQYF.

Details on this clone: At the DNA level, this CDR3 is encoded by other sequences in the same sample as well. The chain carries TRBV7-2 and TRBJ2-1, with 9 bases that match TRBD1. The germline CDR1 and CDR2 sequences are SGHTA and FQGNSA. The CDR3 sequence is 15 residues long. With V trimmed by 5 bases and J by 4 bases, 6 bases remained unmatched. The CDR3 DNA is TGTGCCAGCAGCCCGGGACAGGGACCGTACAATGAGCAGTTCTTC. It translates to CASSPGQGPYNEQFF.

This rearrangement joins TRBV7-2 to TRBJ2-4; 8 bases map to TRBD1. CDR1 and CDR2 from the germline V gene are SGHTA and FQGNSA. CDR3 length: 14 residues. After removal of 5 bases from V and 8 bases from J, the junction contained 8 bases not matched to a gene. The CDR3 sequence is CASSPPGGRDIQYF. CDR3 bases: TGTGCCAGCAGCCCTCCAGGGGGCCGGGACATTCAGTACTTC.

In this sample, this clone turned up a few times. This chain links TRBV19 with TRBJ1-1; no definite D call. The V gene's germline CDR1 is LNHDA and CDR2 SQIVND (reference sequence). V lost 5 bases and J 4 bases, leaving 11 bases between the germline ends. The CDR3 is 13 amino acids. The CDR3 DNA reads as TGTGCCAGTAGTGGTACAGTTGGCACTGAAGCTTTCTTT. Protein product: CASSGTVGTEAFF.

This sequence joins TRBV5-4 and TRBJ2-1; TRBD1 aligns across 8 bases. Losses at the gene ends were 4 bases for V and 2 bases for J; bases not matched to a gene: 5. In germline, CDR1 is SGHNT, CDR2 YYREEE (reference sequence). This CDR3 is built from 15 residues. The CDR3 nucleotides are TGTGCCAGCAGCCTTCCAGGGGGCGCCTACAATGAGCAGTTCTTC. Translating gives CASSLPGGAYNEQFF.

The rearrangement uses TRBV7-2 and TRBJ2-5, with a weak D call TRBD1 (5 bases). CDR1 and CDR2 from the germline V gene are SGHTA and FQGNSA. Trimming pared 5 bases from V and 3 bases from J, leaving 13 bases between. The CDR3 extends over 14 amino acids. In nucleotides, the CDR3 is TGTGCCAGCAGCCCCATCGCCAGGGAAGAGACCCAGTACTTC. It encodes CASSPIAREETQYF.

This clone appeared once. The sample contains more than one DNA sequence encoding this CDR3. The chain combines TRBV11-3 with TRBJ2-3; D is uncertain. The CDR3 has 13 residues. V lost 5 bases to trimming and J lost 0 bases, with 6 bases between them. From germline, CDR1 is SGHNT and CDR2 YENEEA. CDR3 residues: CASSLVSTDTQYF. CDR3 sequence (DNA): TGTGCCAGCAGCCTCGTGAGCACAGATACGCAGTATTTT.

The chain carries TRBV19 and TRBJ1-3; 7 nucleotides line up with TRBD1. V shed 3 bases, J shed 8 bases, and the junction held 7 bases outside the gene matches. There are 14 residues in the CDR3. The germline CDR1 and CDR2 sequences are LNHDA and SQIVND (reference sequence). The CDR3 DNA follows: TGTGCCAGTAGTATCCCTAACAGGGGAGACACCATATATTTT. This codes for CASSIPNRGDTIYF.